This entry is about one T cell receptor beta chain. The sorted-subset replicate PCRs were given 150 to 200 ng DNA, which is tens of thousands of T cell genomes. The table came from immunoSEQ multiplex PCR; TCRdb's copy has only in-frame clones and leaves some out. The sample has about 2,500,000 clones, over 85% seen once. This entry belongs to a study of shared clonotypes between healthy human individuals. V lost 6 bases and J lost 3, with 14 bases in between. This CDR3 spans 13 amino acids. Germline V gene lookup returns CDR1 SQVTM and CDR2 ANQGSEA. The clonotype was recovered from a man between 18 and 29 years old in good health. Sequencing was performed on naive CD4+ T cells sorted from blood. Indicated subset: CD45RA+ positively selected. This chain links TRBV29-1 with TRBJ2-5; D not resolved. CDR3 nucleotide sequence: TGCAGCGTGGCCGTCCTAGGTAAAGAGACCCAGTACTTC. Protein product: CSVAVLGKETQYF.